This T cell receptor beta chain appears in the sequencing data of a study of blood T cell repertoires in COVID-19 (TCRdb year 2020). In the study overall: Samples from collaborators originated in the United States, Italy and Spain and spanned both the acute and convalescent phases of COVID-19. The repertoires were released in a freely available public database meant as a resource for research on the immune response to SARS-CoV-2. Samples were obtained from the ongoing ImmuneRACE study (first 160 participants) and from 950 to 1,500 subjects provided by 6 global collaborators. Where HLA class I and class II types were available, the types were taken from metadata supplied by the sample provider, not from assay-based typing. The sample metadata nearly always contained a de-identified subject ID, COVID-19 status, age in years and sex. The prospective study material was composed of cDNA or gDNA derived from T cells, B-cell-depleted T cells, or PBMCs. Subjects who had been exposed to COVID-19, were actively infected with it, or had recovered from it provided the deeply sampled blood TCRbeta repertoires that made up the dataset.

In the case of this clone: No cognate antigen has been identified for it. Qualities for individual bases were not recorded, and no much larger clone is one base off.

The immunoSEQ Assay, a bias-controlled multiplex PCR, was used to amplify TCRbeta CDR3 regions from genomic DNA. The study's processing was this. The number of nucleated cells in each sample was estimated from the amplification of reference gene primers within the assay. Sequence reads were collapsed and filtered to measure the absolute abundance of every unique TCRbeta CDR3 rearrangement. For each sample, productive Simpson clonality was calculated by taking the square root of Simpson's diversity index across productive rearrangements. The table was pulled from immuneACCESS by TCRdb, which kept in-frame rearrangements only. Such tables lose some clones; where checked, under half of the loss comes from unresolved V genes, and the rest has no known cause. For V, J and clone size, that table is used; D and trimming come from the DNA. The sample table lists fewer than 70,000 clones, 84% of them with a count of one. The top ten clones comprise 7.5% to 9% of the sample.

Overall study results and their limits: The quantity of clinical and demographic metadata differed by source and by participant and was supplied without curation.

CDR1 LGHNT and CDR2 FRNRAP were looked up in the germline V gene. V and J are truncated by 1 base and 4 bases respectively, leaving an intervening sequence of 10 bases. The CDR3 spans 15 residues, from the cysteine through the phenylalanine. The read is trimmed to its CDR3 DNA, 45 bases read in frame from base 1. Collaborating institutions collected whole blood in K2EDTA tubes following their own protocols. Collaborator samples were shipped for TCRbeta analysis as frozen whole blood, isolated PBMCs, or DNA extracted from either sample type. Input material: peripheral blood. The sequence derives from a man aged 45-65 years with active COVID-19. The sequence joins TRBV12-5 to TRBJ1-4; too little of a D gene remains to name it. In nucleotide form, the sequence is TGTGCTAGTGGTTTGGAGTCAGGAGGTAATGAAAAACTGTTTTTT. This sequence encodes CASGLESGGNEKLFF. Outside the CDR3, residues come from the reference TRBV12-5 and TRBJ1-4 proteins, so the full variable domain is: DARVTQTPRHKVTEMGQEVTMRCQPILGHNTVFWYRQTMMQGLELLAYFRNRAPLDDSGMPKDRFSAEMPDATLATLKIQPSEPRDSAVYFCASGLESGGNEKLFFGSGTQLSVL.